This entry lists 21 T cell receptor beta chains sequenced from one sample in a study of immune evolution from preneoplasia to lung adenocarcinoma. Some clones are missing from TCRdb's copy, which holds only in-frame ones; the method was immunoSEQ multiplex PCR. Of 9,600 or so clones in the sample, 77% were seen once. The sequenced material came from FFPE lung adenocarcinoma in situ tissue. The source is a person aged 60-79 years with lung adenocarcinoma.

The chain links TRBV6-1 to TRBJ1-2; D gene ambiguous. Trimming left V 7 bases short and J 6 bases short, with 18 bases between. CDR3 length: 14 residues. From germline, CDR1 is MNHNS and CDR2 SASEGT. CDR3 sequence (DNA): TGTGCCAGCACCATGGACCGCCAGTCTCATGGCTACACCTTC. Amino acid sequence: CASTMDRQSHGYTF.

The CDR3 sequence: CASSLLGLSSEQYF. The DNA of the CDR3 is TGTGCCAGCAGCCTCTTAGGGTTGAGTTCCGAGCAGTACTTC. The chain links TRBV9 to TRBJ2-7; D gene uncertain. Germline CDR1 is SGDLS and CDR2 is YYNGEE. Trimming took off 4 bases at V and 6 bases at J, with 17 bases between the two ends. CDR3 length equals 14 residues. Full variable domain (outside the CDR3, taken from reference TRBV9 and TRBJ2-7): DSGVTQTPKHLITATGQRVTLRCSPRSGDLSVYWYQQSLDQGLQFLIQYYNGEERAKGNILERFSAQQFPDLHSELNLSSLELGDSALYFCASSLLGLSSEQYFGPGTRLTVT.

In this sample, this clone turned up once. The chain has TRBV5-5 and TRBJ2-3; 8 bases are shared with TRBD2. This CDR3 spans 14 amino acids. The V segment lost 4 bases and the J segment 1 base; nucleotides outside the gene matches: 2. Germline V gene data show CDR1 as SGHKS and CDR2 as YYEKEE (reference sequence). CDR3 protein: CASSPTSGTDTQYF. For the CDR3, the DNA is TGTGCCAGCAGCCCGACTAGCGGCACAGATACGCAGTATTTT.

The CDR3 is CATSDMRGNNEKLFF. DNA of the CDR3: TGTGCCACCAGCGACATGAGGGGGAATAATGAAAAACTGTTTTTT. This chain connects TRBV15 to TRBJ1-4; D might be TRBD1 (6 bases). The CDR3 sequence is 15 residues long. Trimming pared 5 bases from V and 4 bases from J, leaving 14 bases between. CDR1 and CDR2 from the germline V gene are LNHNV and YYDKDF (reference sequence).

The CDR3 DNA reads as TGTGCCAGCAGCTCATACAGCACCGGGGAGCTGTTTTTT. As protein: CASSSYSTGELFF. V gene TRBV9 combines with J gene TRBJ2-2; no definite D call. V dropped 4 bases and J dropped 4 bases, with 8 bases sitting between them. Germline assignment: CDR1 SGDLS and CDR2 YYNGEE. This CDR3 has 13 amino acids.

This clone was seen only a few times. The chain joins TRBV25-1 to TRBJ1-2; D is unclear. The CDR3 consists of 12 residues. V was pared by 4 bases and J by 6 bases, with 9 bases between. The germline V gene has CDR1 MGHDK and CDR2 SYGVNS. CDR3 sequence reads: CASSAYLDGYTF. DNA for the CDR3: TGTGCCAGCAGTGCGTACCTAGATGGCTACACCTTC.

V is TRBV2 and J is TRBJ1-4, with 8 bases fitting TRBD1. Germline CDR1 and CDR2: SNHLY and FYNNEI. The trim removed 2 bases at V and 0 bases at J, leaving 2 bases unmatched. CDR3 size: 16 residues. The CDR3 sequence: CASSELGQATNEKLFF. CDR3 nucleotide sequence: TGTGCCAGCAGTGAACTGGGACAGGCAACTAATGAAAAACTGTTTTTT.

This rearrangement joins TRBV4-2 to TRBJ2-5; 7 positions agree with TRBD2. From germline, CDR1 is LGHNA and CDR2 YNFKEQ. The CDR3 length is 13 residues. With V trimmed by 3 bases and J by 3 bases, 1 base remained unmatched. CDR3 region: CASSQGGEETQYF. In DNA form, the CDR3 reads TGTGCCAGCAGCCAGGGAGGGGAAGAGACCCAGTACTTC.

The CDR3 loop reads CASSHPGRSSEKLFF. Here the CDR3 DNA reads TGTGCCAGCAGCCACCCTGGGCGTTCGTCTGAAAAACTGTTTTTT. The chain employs TRBV5-8 and TRBJ1-4; D uncertain. Germline V CDR1 and CDR2: SGHTS, YDEGEE. The CDR3 is made up of 15 amino acids. V lost 4 bases and J 7 bases, leaving 17 bases between the germline ends.

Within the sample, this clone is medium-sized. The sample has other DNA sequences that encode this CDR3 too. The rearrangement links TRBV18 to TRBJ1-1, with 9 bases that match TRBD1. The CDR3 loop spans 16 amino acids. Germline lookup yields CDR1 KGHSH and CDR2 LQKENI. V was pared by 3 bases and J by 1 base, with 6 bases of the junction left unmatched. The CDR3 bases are TGTGCCAGCTCACCCTTACCGGGACAGGGGAACACTGAAGCTTTCTTT. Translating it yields CASSPLPGQGNTEAFF. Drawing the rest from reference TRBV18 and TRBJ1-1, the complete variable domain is NAGVMQNPRHLVRRRGQEARLRCSPMKGHSHVYWYRQLPEEGLKFMVYLQKENIIDESGMPKERFSAEFPKEGPSILRIQQVVRGDSAAYFCASSPLPGQGNTEAFFGQGTRLTVV.

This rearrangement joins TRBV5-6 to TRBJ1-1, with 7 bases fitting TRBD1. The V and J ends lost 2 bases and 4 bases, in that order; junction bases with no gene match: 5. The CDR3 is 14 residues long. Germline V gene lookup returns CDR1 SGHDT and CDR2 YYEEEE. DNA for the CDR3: TGTGCCAGCAGCTTCAGACAGGGTAGCACTGAAGCTTTCTTT. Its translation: CASSFRQGSTEAFF.

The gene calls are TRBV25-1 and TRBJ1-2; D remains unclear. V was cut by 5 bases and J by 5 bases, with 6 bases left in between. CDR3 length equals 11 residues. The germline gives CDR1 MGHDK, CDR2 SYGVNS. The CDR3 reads CASSRSYGYTF. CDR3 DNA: TGTGCCAGCAGTAGGTCTTATGGCTACACCTTC.

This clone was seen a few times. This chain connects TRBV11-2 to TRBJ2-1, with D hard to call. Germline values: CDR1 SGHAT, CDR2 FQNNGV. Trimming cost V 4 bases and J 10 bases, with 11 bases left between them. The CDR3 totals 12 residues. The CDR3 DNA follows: TGTGCCAGCAGCTCAGTTAGTGACGAGCAGTTCTTC. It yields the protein CASSSVSDEQFF.

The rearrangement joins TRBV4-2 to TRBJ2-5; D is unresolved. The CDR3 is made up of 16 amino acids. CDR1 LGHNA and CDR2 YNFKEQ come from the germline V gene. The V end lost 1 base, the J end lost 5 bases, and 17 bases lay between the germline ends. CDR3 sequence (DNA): TGTGCCAGCAGCCAAGTGAGCGCCAGGCCGAGTGAGACCCAGTACTTC. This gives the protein CASSQVSARPSETQYF.

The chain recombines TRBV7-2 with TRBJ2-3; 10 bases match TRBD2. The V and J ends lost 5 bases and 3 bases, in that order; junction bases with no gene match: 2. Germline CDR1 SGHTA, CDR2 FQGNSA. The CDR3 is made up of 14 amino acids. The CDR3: CASSPSGGTDTQYF. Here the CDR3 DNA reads TGTGCCAGCAGCCCTAGCGGGGGAACAGATACGCAGTATTTT.

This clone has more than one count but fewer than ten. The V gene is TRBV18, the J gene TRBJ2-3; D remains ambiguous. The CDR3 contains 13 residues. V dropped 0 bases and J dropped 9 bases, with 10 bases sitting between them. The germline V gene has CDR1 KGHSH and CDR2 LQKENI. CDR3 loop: CASSPPSDRTQYF. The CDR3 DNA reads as TGTGCCAGCTCACCACCGTCTGATCGAACGCAGTATTTT.

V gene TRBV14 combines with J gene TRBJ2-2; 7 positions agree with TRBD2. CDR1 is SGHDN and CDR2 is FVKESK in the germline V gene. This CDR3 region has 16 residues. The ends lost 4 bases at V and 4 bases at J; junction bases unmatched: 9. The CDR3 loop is CASSLNRDYRTGELFF. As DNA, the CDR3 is TGTGCCAGCAGCCTGAACCGGGACTATCGCACCGGGGAGCTGTTTTTT. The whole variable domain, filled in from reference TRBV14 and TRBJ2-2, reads EAGVTQFPSHSVIEKGQTVTLRCDPISGHDNLYWYRRVMGKEIKFLLHFVKESKQDESGMPNNRFLAERTGGTYSTLKVQPAELEDSGVYFCASSLNRDYRTGELFFGEGSRLTVL.

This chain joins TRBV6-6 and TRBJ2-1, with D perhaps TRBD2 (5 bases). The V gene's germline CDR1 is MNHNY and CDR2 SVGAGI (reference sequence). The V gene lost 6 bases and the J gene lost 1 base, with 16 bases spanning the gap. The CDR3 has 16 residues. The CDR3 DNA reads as TGTGCCAGCAGCCCCTTGCGGGCGAGGTCCTACAATGAGCAGTTCTTC. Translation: CASSPLRARSYNEQFF.

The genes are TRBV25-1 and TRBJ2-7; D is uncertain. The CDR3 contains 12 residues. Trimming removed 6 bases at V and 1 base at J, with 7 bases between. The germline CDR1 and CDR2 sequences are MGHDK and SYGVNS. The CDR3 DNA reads TGTGCCAGCAGCTCGAGTTCCTACGAGCAGTACTTC. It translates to CASSSSSYEQYF.

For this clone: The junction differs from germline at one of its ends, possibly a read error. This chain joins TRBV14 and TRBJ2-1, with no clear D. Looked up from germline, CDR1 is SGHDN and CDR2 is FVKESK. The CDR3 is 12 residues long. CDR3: CASTQSFNEQFF. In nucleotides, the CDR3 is TGTGCCAGCACCCAATCATTCAATGAGCAGTTCTTC.

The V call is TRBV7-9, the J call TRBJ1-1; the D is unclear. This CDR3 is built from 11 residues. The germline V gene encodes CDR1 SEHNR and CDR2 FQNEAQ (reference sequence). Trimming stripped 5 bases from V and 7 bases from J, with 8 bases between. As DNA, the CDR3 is TGTGCCAGCAGCGTGATGTATGAAGCTTTCTTT. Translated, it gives CASSVMYEAFF.